The 24 T cell receptor beta chains given below trace back to one sample, sequenced in a study of CD8 T cells in Susac syndrome. It was with random hexamers that roughly 0.5 to 1 ug RNA was reverse transcribed. TCRdb independently ran MiXCR on the immunoSEQ multiplex PCR reads; one entry per CDR3 protein. The top ten hold over 0.1% of the sample, which has 250,000 to 350,000 distinct CDR3 sequences, roughly 85% seen once. The specimen was CD8+ T cells from PBMCs. All receptors derive from a human donor with multiple sclerosis.

V and J are TRBV29-1 and TRBJ1-2; D gene ambiguous. Germline CDR1 reads SQVTM; CDR2 reads ANQGSEA. V shed 8 bases and J shed 3 bases, with 16 bases lying between them. The CDR3 length is 13 residues. The CDR3 coding sequence is TGCAGCCGTAGCCGAATATCTGACTATGGCTACACCTTC. As protein: CSRSRISDYGYTF.

The V gene is TRBV4-1, the J gene TRBJ2-7, with 10 bases lining up with TRBD2. The junction had 8 bases not matched to a gene; V was cut back by 1 base and J by 5 bases. Germline V gene data show CDR1 as MGHRA and CDR2 as YSYEKL. CDR3 length: 16 amino acids. In DNA, the CDR3 is TGCGCCAGCAGCCAAGGTGCTAGCGGGAGTATCGACGAGCAGTACTTC. It is translated as CASSQGASGSIDEQYF.

This chain joins TRBV9 and TRBJ2-4; D not resolved. V was trimmed by 4 bases and J by 6 bases, leaving 11 bases between them. Germline CDR1 reads SGDLS; CDR2 reads YYNGEE. The CDR3 runs to 13 residues. CDR3 sequence (DNA): TGTGCCAGCAGCTCGCCGGTGGGAAACATTCAGTACTTC. It is translated as CASSSPVGNIQYF.

The chain employs TRBV19 and TRBJ1-1; D uncertain. Germline assignment: CDR1 LNHDA and CDR2 SQIVND (reference sequence). V lost 1 base to trimming and J lost 3 bases, with 9 bases between them. This CDR3 has 14 amino acids. CDR3 coding DNA: TGTGCCAGTAGTATAGTATTCAGGTACACTGAAGCTTTCTTT. As protein: CASSIVFRYTEAFF.

The chain is built from TRBV23-1 and TRBJ2-2; D is possibly TRBD1 or TRBD2 (6 bases each). TRBV23-1 falls under the ORF class, with uncertain function. V lost 3 bases, J lost 6 bases, and 11 bases lay in between. The length of the CDR3 is 14 residues. This CDR3 is CASSQGGVSGELFF. CDR3 sequence (DNA): TGCGCCAGCAGTCAGGGGGGCGTGTCCGGGGAGCTGTTTTTT.

V gene TRBV28 combines with J gene TRBJ2-7; maybe TRBD2 (7 bases). The V end lost 3 bases, the J end lost 3 bases, and 15 bases lay between the germline ends. Germline V gene sequence: CDR1 MDHEN, CDR2 SYDVKM. CDR3 length equals 15 residues. In DNA, the CDR3 is TGTGCCAGCAGTTTGACGGGGGGCATGTTCTACGAGCAGTACTTC. It yields the protein CASSLTGGMFYEQYF.

The chain employs TRBV20-1 and TRBJ1-5, with 11 bases lining up with TRBD1. Germline CDR1 reads DFQATT; CDR2 reads SNEGSKA (reference sequence). The junction had 9 bases not matched to a gene; V was cut back by 3 bases and J by 5 bases. The CDR3 spans 16 residues. The CDR3 nucleotides are TGCAGTGCTAGGGACCCTAGGGACAGGGGGGATCAGCCCCAGCATTTT. Residues: CSARDPRDRGDQPQHF.

The chain couples TRBV20-1 to TRBJ2-1; 8 bases agree with TRBD2. This CDR3 is built from 16 residues. Germline loops: CDR1 DFQATT, CDR2 SNEGSKA (reference sequence). With 0 bases clipped from V and 7 bases from J, the junction kept 11 bases outside the gene matches. CDR3 sequence: CSARDPGTRGGNEQFF. As DNA, the CDR3 is TGCAGTGCTAGAGATCCCGGGACTAGGGGTGGGAATGAGCAGTTCTTC.

This clonotype occurred once. The chain joins TRBV11-2 to TRBJ2-3; D perhaps matches TRBD2 (7 bases). The germline V gene has CDR1 SGHAT and CDR2 FQNNGV. CDR3 length: 15 amino acids. With 6 bases removed from V and 5 bases from J, the gap between germline ends came to 18 bases. The DNA for the CDR3 is TGTGCCAGCAGGCTGAAGCGGGACACCAGAGATACGCAGTATTTT. Amino acid sequence: CASRLKRDTRDTQYF.

The rearrangement joins TRBV12-3 or TRBV12-4 to TRBJ1-1; D might be TRBD1 (5 bases). With 0 bases removed from V and 1 base from J, the gap between germline ends came to 15 bases. The CDR3 loop spans 17 amino acids. CDR3 sequence: CASSLARDASWNTEAFF. CDR3 bases: TGTGCCAGCAGTTTAGCGCGGGACGCCTCCTGGAACACTGAAGCTTTCTTT.

In its sample, this clonotype was seen once. This rearrangement joins TRBV3-1 to TRBJ2-1; 9 nucleotides align to TRBD1. Germline loops: CDR1 LGHDT, CDR2 YNNKEL (reference sequence). Trimming took 6 bases from V and 6 from J; bases not matched to a gene: 6. The CDR3 extends over 14 amino acids. This CDR3 reads CASSPGQGLNEQFF. The CDR3 DNA reads TGTGCCAGCAGTCCGGGACAGGGCCTCAATGAGCAGTTCTTC.

This clonotype was seen a handful of times. The chain combines TRBV27 with TRBJ2-1; 7 bases are a match to TRBD2. The V gene's germline CDR1 is MNHEY and CDR2 SMNVEV (reference sequence). The CDR3 runs 15 residues. The V gene end was trimmed by 5 bases and the J gene end by 8 bases; junction bases not matched to a gene: 12. The CDR3 is CASSIRTSRGDEQFF. The CDR3 DNA is TGTGCCAGCAGTATCCGGACTAGTCGGGGCGATGAGCAGTTCTTC.

J is TRBJ2-7 and V is TRBV28; D might be TRBD1 or TRBD2, each matching 6 bases. The V end lost 10 bases, the J end lost 3 bases, and 22 bases lay between the germline ends. This CDR3 region has 15 residues. The germline V gene has CDR1 MDHEN and CDR2 SYDVKM. CDR3 amino acids: CATRGHEVPFYEQYF. CDR3 sequence (DNA): TGTGCCACCCGGGGGCATGAAGTACCCTTCTACGAGCAGTACTTC.

V is TRBV7-9 and J is TRBJ2-1, with TRBD2 matching over 7 bases. Germline CDR1 SEHNR, CDR2 FQNEAQ (reference sequence). After removal of 0 bases from V and 1 base from J, the junction contained 0 bases not matched to a gene. This CDR3 contains 15 residues. The CDR3 loop is CASSLARGSYNEQFF. DNA of the CDR3: TGTGCCAGCAGCTTAGCGCGGGGGTCCTACAATGAGCAGTTCTTC.

V and J are TRBV5-5 and TRBJ1-1, with a tentative D call TRBD1 (6 bases). Trimming left V 2 bases short and J 8 bases short, with 16 bases between. CDR1 SGHKS and CDR2 YYEKEE come from the germline V gene (reference sequence). The CDR3 contains 14 residues. CDR3 sequence (DNA): TGTGCCAGCAGCTTAACCCCGGACAGCCAAGAAGCTTTCTTT. This translates into CASSLTPDSQEAFF.

The J gene is TRBJ2-7, the V gene TRBV14, with 8 bases aligning to TRBD2. Germline CDR1 and CDR2: SGHDN and FVKESK. The CDR3 runs 17 residues. Losses at the gene ends were 0 bases for V and 3 bases for J; bases not matched to a gene: 10. The CDR3 nucleotides read TGTGCCAGCAGCCAAGATCCGAGCGGGAGTTCAGTCTACGAGCAGTACTTC. Its protein product is CASSQDPSGSSVYEQYF.

The gene calls are TRBV9 and TRBJ2-7, with D perhaps given as TRBD1 or TRBD2 (6 bases each). CDR3 size: 14 residues. V was clipped by 6 bases and J by 3 bases, with 16 bases between them. Germline CDR1 reads SGDLS; CDR2 reads YYNGEE. The CDR3 reads CASNGGDTFYEQYF. CDR3 in DNA: TGTGCCAGCAACGGCGGGGACACCTTCTACGAGCAGTACTTC.

V usage is TRBV29-1 and J usage is TRBJ2-3; tentatively, D is TRBD1 or TRBD2 (6 bases each). The V gene's germline CDR1 is SQVTM and CDR2 ANQGSEA. The CDR3 consists of 13 residues. V lost 7 bases to trimming and J lost 5 bases, with 16 bases between them. This CDR3 is CSGGAPRGDTQYF. DNA of the CDR3: TGCAGCGGGGGGGCGCCTAGGGGAGATACGCAGTATTTT.

The chain has TRBV7-9 and TRBJ1-5; 8 bases agree with TRBD1. Looked up from germline, CDR1 is SEHNR and CDR2 is FQNEAQ (reference sequence). V lost 1 base to trimming and J lost 4 bases; unmatched junction nucleotides: 12. CDR3 length: 18 amino acids. The CDR3 reads CASSLGTGHGLKNQPQHF. The CDR3 coding sequence is TGTGCCAGCAGCTTAGGGACAGGGCACGGGCTAAAAAATCAGCCCCAGCATTTT.

This clonotype was observed once. The chain employs TRBV18 and TRBJ2-2; 12 bases align to TRBD2. Trimming took 1 base from V and 3 from J; bases not matched to a gene: 9. The CDR3 spans 19 residues. Per germline, CDR1 KGHSH and CDR2 LQKENI. CDR3 bases: TGTGCCAGCTCACCACGGATACCGACTAGCGGGAGCGACACCGGGGAGCTGTTTTTT. As protein: CASSPRIPTSGSDTGELFF.

V gene TRBV28 combines with J gene TRBJ2-7, with a weak D call TRBD1 (5 bases). V lost 6 bases and J lost 5, with 17 bases in between. Germline CDR1 is MDHEN and CDR2 is SYDVKM. The CDR3 sequence is 14 residues long. CDR3 protein: CASSLPLKGNEQYF. CDR3 bases: TGTGCCAGCAGCCTCCCTCTGAAGGGGAACGAGCAGTACTTC.

V is TRBV7-9 and J is TRBJ2-5, with no clear D. Germline-derived CDR1 and CDR2 are SEHNR and FQNEAQ (reference sequence). The CDR3 length is 11 residues. V was trimmed by 1 base and J by 9 bases, leaving 6 bases between them. The CDR3, as DNA: TGTGCCAGCAGCTTAGGAAGGTCCCAGTACTTC. It translates to CASSLGRSQYF.

The rearrangement joins TRBV5-5 to TRBJ1-2; D may be TRBD1 (6 bases). V was clipped by 4 bases and J by 3 bases, with 22 bases between them. Germline assignment: CDR1 SGHKS and CDR2 YYEKEE (reference sequence). The length of the CDR3 is 17 residues. The CDR3: CASSGYTGQLGYYGYTF. The CDR3 bases are TGTGCCAGCAGCGGATATACCGGACAGTTGGGGTACTATGGCTACACCTTC.

This clonotype was found once. The chain employs TRBV12-3 or TRBV12-4 and TRBJ2-3; TRBD2 agrees at 8 bases. There are 13 residues in the CDR3. V lost 6 bases, J lost 9 bases, and 8 bases stayed unmatched. The CDR3 spells CASSRGGGTTQYF. CDR3 nucleotides: TGTGCCAGCAGCCGGGGGGGTGGAACGACGCAGTATTTT.